Sequencing of this T cell receptor beta chain was carried out in a study of human T cells and chemical hapten exposure. This clonotype was seen more than once but under ten times. A single record per CDR3 protein comes from TCRdb applying MiXCR to the 5' RACE reads. The table has 95,000 to 120,000 distinct CDR3 sequences, around a fifth seen once. Sequencing started from total RNA isolated from unfractionated whole blood. The origin of this receptor is a human donor in good health.

The CDR3 bases are TGTGCCATCAGTGAAGAAGGCAGGAGTAGCAATCAGCCCCAGCATTTT. This gives the protein CAISEEGRSSNQPQHF. The gene calls are TRBV10-3 and TRBJ1-5; D unresolved. Germline CDR1 reads ENHRY; CDR2 reads SYGVKD. V gave up 3 bases and J gave up 0 bases, with 12 bases separating them. CDR3 length: 16 residues.